This T cell receptor (beta chain) was sequenced during a study of identical twins. Findings of the study overall: Models underestimated TCR alpha sharing (out-of-frame) in monozygotic twins. Zero-insertion analyses were open to partial confounding by invariant MAIT and iNKT cells.

Comments on this clonotype: Its antigen is still unknown.

TCRdb fed the 5' RACE reads into MiXCR, producing one record per CDR3 protein. This table has about 520,000 distinct CDR3 sequences, roughly a fifth appearing once. CDR3 length equals 11 residues. Germline values: CDR1 LGHDT, CDR2 YNNKEL (reference sequence). The V end lost 3 bases, the J end lost 5 bases, and 5 bases lay between the germline ends. This sample was also put to use in a study of T cells expressing NK-cell markers. That source reports: These clonotypes, the leaders elsewhere, also led the CD3+CD56-NKG2C+ fraction in a handful of donors.

Sequencing was performed on CD4+ T cells sorted from blood. This TCR came from a young woman in good health. V is TRBV3-1 and J is TRBJ2-7; D is unresolved. The CDR3 region has the DNA TGTGCCAGCAGCCACACCAACGAGCAGTACTTC. This translates into CASSHTNEQYF.